The text below deals with one T cell receptor beta chain. Its antigen remains undetermined. Base quality data are lacking; no much larger clone is found one base away. The same CDR3 arises from other DNA sequences in this sample as well. Library prep was done by the immunoSEQ multiplex PCR assay. For the multiplex PCR, a mixture combining 60 forward primers for TCR Vbeta segments and 13 reverse primers for TCR Jbeta segments was used. The CDR3 region of rearranged TCR beta genes was amplified from genomic DNA with a multiplex PCR assay. The Illumina HiSeq System was used to sequence the amplified TCR beta libraries as 87-base-pair reads. The paper's data handling went like this. In a later analysis, tens of millions of unique TCR beta chains were counted across the 690 or so repertoires, and around 10 million of these chains were shared by at least two donors. A nearest-neighbor algorithm error-corrected the raw reads and collapsed the reads into unique sequences, merging closely related sequences to remove PCR and sequencing errors. To assign V, D and J gene segments, CDR3 sequences were aligned to IMGT reference sequences. Each retained sequence needed at least a six-nucleotide match to both a V gene segment and a J gene segment. A rearrangement was called productive if the CDR3 had no stop codons and remained in frame with V and J, and every other rearrangement was called non-productive. Following IMGT convention, CDR3 was defined as the stretch from the second conserved V-encoded cysteine up to the conserved J-encoded phenylalanine. The earlier analysis of about 610 of the donors excluded any sequence lacking an unambiguous match to a single V gene segment. An earlier analysis of almost 600 of the donors classified V segments as functional when productive rearrangements were above 56.7% and as segregating when the standard deviation between donors was above 5%. To diagnose cytomegalovirus status from the catalog of TCR beta chain sequences, a statistical classification framework was built. In a later analysis, TCR nucleotide sequences were compared against IMGT/GENE-DB human TR gene sequences so that V and J genes could be assigned. A later analysis assigned CDR3 sequences and most-parsimonious VDJ recombination scenarios with the TCRdist pipeline. In a later analysis, each TCR beta chain was defined by its CDR3 amino acid sequence together with its V-gene family, and reads lacking a unique V-gene family were excluded. A later analysis removed 450 to 600 highly shared, low-generation-probability nucleotide sequences to deal with suspected cross-contamination and a sequencing artifact. In a later analysis, a clonal expansion index was calculated for each public chain from normalized within-repertoire ranks of inferred template counts. In a later analysis, generation probabilities were computed using a VDJ recombination model fitted to out-of-frame rearrangements, and the results were checked against IGoR. A later analysis scored TCR-TCR, TCR-HLA and TCR-CMV co-occurrence with hypergeometric tests, applying a repertoire-size bias correction to TCR pairs. In a later analysis, false discovery rates were estimated by permuting HLA or CMV assignments 20 times. A later analysis grouped co-occurring TCRs with DBSCAN, adding TCRdist sequence similarity when clustering within HLA-allele-positive subsets. For co-occurrence clustering, repertoires with fewer than 30,000 or more than 120,000 public chains were excluded, along with roughly 5 repertoires with anomalous nucleotide sharing. TCRdb took this table from immuneACCESS and kept in-frame rearrangements with V and J called. Such tables lack part of the clones; where checked against another copy, unresolved V genes explain under half of the gap, and the rest is unexplained. V and J calls plus clone size are reproduced from that table; the DNA served to infer D and trimming. The sample table holds 150,000 to 200,000 clones, of which approximately 71% were seen once. The top ten constitute roughly 1.5% of the sample.

This specimen belongs to a study of cytomegalovirus exposure and HLA in healthy donors (dated by TCRdb to 2015 to 2018). Notes on the research overall: An earlier analysis of some 620 of the donors reported 250 to 300 Gb of sequence data and 117 million unique TCR beta sequences obtained from 180 million or so T cells. The study used immunosequencing to profile the T cell repertoires of approximately 630 subjects and linked those repertoires to cytomegalovirus serostatus. To predict cytomegalovirus infection status, the study combined high-throughput TCR immunosequencing, statistical association of individual TCRs with disease status, and machine learning. On average, around 230,000 unique TCR beta nucleotide sequences were sequenced per donor among fewer than 500 genotyped donors of the cohort, with roughly 19% of those sequences being non-productive. Of the approximately 370 genotyped donors, more than 75% were placed in the genetic ancestry cluster associated with self-reported Caucasian donors. In the later analysis, no new phenotypic data were used to find candidate immune exposures; instead, reliance was placed on TCR beta sequences and their occurrence across donors. A later genetic analysis took genome-wide SNP genotypes for about 55% of the roughly 700 donors and used that subset as a discovery cohort. A later analysis re-examined previously published TCR beta repertoires from more than 550 donors and added high-resolution HLA genotyping to investigate patterns of TCR occurrence. Roughly 300 gigabases of sequencing data and roughly 80 million unique TCR sequences made up an early release that covered over 550 HLA-typed donors. Every repertoire in the discovery cohort had been generated on one and the same sequencing platform. An earlier analysis of about 620 of the donors applied high-throughput TCR beta sequencing to assess whether each TCR beta V gene segment acted as functional or pseudogenic. The aim of the study was to test whether cataloging public T cell receptors could identify signatures of past pathogen exposure. Both class I and class II loci were covered by HLA typing, at four-digit resolution. Besides the first cohort of roughly 640 subjects, a separate validation cohort made up of over 100 different subjects was used. Alongside the repertoire data, information on donor age, sex, ethnicity and CMV serostatus was compiled. Typing coverage varied by locus: roughly 629-640 donors for A, B, C, DRB1 and DQB1; under 550 for DQA1; more than 600 for DPA1; some 470 for DPB1. About five DR-DQ haplotypes were treated as single units for association and clustering because of strong linkage in the cohort. General study outcomes and caveats: A later genetic analysis reported fewer N-insertions in productive TCRs among donors in an Asian-associated ancestry cluster than the roughly 670-donor mean. According to a later analysis, TCR association rates differed among HLA loci, with DRB1 alleles showing the most associated TCRs and HLA-C alleles showing the fewest. In an earlier analysis of under 600 of the donors, most TCR beta V segments were observed in productive rearrangements about 87% or about 30% of the time, broadly matching IMGT annotations. The classifier was reported to diagnose cytomegalovirus status with high specificity and sensitivity in both the original cohort and the validation cohort. Roughly 15 rarely observed V segments, including chromosome 9 orphons, were excluded from the earlier analysis of 550 to 700 of the donors because counts were too low. According to a later analysis, parvovirus B19, influenza, CMV and Epstein-Barr virus appeared linked to several top co-occurrence clusters. A cluster of highly shared sequence variants was judged likely to be a technical artifact of the sequencing pipeline. Most TCR sequences were seen in very few donors, while some public TCRs were found in many individuals. A later analysis found that most CMV-associated TCR beta chains appeared HLA-restricted, with HLA associations seemingly driven largely by CMV exposure. The study gave a list of under 200 TCR beta chains associated with cytomegalovirus. The authors suggested that the approach could potentially be generalized to other disease states and immunological phenotypes. In vitro tests confirmed that three of the cytomegalovirus-associated TCR beta chains recognize cytomegalovirus antigens. For the cohort, immune exposure information was limited to CMV serostatus. At a false discovery rate of 0.05, a later analysis linked about 17,000 TCR beta sequences to specific HLA alleles. A further reported finding was that TCR beta sequences accurately predicted the HLA-A and HLA-B alleles for most subjects in the first cohort. When HLA alleles, especially DR and DQ, strongly co-occurred, attributing TCR associations to individual alleles was difficult. Because HLA typing was missing for some donors at each locus, association tests included only the typed subset. In a later analysis, HLA-associated TCR beta chains showed more clonal expansion and lower generation probabilities than non-associated chains that were equally common. This cohort had only TCR beta chains sequenced, and the lack of alpha or paired-chain data limited which features could be detected. An association between a missense DCLRE1C variant and V-gene and J-gene trimming of TCR beta chains was found in a later genetic analysis and replicated in an independent cohort. Presence/absence analyses assumed roughly uniform sequencing depth across donors, an assumption that may not hold. Linkage disequilibrium might explain the correlated functional status among segregating V segments, but an unknown experimental factor could not be excluded. The 87-base-pair reads could not distinguish some IMGT-functional V segments, including TRBV6-2 and TRBV6-3, so those segments were excluded.

CDR3 length: 15 amino acids, cysteine to phenylalanine. Solely the CDR3 DNA is kept, with 45 bases framed from the first base. The germline V gene gives CDR1 as SGHRS and CDR2 as YFSETQ. V is reduced by 0 bases and J by 3 bases, leaving a spacing of 11 bases between them. The cohort consisted of 670 or so healthy bone marrow donors. Cohort members were all nominally healthy when sampled, although unrecorded immune exposures were likely present. The donor was CMV seronegative and was included in the group of hundreds of seronegative cohort members. Every donor gave a peripheral blood sample, and the peripheral blood mononuclear cells from that sample were used for TCR beta sequencing. Genomic DNA extraction from the blood cell samples was performed with the Qiagen DNeasy Blood Extraction Kit.

The clonotype comes from a man in his fifties in good health and CMV-seronegative. Input material: PBMCs. In this chain, TRBV5-1 is recombined with TRBJ2-3, with a weak D call of TRBD2 (6 bases match). The DNA sequence follows: TGCGCCAGCAGCTTGGTTGCGGGAAGTACAGATACGCAGTATTTT. Translated, it reads CASSLVAGSTDTQYF. The full variable domain, with segments outside the CDR3 supplied by the reference TRBV5-1 and TRBJ2-3 proteins, appears as KAGVTQTPRYLIKTRGQQVTLSCSPISGHRSVSWYQQTPGQGLQFLFEYFSETQRNKGNFPGRFSGRQFSNSRSEMNVSTLELGDSALYLCASSLVAGSTDTQYFGPGTRLTVL.